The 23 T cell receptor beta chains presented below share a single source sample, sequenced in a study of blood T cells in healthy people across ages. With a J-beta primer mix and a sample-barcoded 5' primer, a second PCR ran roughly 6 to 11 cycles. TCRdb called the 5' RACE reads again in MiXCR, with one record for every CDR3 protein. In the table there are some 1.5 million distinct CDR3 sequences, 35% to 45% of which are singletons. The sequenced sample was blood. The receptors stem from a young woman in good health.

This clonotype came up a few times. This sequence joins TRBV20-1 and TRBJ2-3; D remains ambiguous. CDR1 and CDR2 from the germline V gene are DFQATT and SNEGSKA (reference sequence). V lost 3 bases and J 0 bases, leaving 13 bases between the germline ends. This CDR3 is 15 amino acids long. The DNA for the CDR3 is TGCAGTGCTAGGTCCCATAGTGAGAGCACAGATACGCAGTATTTT. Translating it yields CSARSHSESTDTQYF.

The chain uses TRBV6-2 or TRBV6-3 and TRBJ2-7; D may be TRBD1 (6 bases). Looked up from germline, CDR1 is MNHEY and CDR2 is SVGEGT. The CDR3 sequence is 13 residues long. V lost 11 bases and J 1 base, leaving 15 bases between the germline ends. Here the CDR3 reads CAGRQQGSYEQYF. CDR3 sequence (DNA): TGTGCCGGCCGCCAACAGGGTTCCTACGAGCAGTACTTC.

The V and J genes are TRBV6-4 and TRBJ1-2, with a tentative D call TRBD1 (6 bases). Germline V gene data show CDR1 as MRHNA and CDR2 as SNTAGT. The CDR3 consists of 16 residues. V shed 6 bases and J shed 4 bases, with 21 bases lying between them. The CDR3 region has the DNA TGTGCCAGCAGCCTTACGTACAGGGAGCCCATCTATGGCTACACCTTC. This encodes CASSLTYREPIYGYTF.

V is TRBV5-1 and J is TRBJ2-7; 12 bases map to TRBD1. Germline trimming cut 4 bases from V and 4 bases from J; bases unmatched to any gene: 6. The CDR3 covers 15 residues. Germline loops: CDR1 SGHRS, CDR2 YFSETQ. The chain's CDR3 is CASSVGTGGGYEQYF. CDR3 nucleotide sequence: TGCGCCAGCAGCGTCGGGACAGGGGGCGGATACGAGCAGTACTTC.

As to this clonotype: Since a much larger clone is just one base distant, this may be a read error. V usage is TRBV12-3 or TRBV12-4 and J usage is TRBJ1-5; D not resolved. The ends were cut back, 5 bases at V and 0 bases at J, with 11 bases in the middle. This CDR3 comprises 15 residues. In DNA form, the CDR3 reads TGTGCCAGCAGTCCCGACGGGAATAGCAATCAGCCCCAGCATTTT. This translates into CASSPDGNSNQPQHF.

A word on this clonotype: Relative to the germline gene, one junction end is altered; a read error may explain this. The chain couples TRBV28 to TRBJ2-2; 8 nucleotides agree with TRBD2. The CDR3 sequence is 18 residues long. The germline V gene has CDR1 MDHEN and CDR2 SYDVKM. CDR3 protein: CASSFHRIAGINTGELFF. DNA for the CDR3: TGTGCCAGCAGTTTCCACCGAATAGCGGGGATAAACACCGGGGAGTTGTTTTTT.

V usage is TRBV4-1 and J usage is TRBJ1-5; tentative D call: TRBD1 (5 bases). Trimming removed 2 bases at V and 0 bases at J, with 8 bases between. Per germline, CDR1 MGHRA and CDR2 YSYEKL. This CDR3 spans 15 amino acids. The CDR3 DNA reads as TGCGCCAGCAGCCAAAATACAGGTAGCAATCAGCCCCAGCATTTT. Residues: CASSQNTGSNQPQHF.

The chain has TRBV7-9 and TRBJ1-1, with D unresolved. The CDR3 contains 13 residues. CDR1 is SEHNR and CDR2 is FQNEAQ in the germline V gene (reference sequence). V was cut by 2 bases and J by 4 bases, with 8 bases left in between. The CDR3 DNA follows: TGTGCCAGCAGCTTATCAGCTAGCACTGAAGCTTTCTTT. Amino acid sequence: CASSLSASTEAFF.

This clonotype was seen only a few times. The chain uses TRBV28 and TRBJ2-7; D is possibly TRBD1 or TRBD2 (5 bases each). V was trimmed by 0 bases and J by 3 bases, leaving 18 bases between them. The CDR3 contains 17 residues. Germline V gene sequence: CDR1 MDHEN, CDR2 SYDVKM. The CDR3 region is CASSLWSGPGTRYEQYF. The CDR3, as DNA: TGTGCCAGCAGTTTATGGTCGGGCCCCGGGACCCGCTACGAGCAGTACTTC.

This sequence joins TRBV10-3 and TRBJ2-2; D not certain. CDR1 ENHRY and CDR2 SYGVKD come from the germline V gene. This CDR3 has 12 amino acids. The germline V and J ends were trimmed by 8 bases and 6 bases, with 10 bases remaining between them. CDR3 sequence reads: CAISRDAGELFF. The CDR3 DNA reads TGTGCCATCTCTAGAGACGCCGGGGAGCTGTTTTTT.

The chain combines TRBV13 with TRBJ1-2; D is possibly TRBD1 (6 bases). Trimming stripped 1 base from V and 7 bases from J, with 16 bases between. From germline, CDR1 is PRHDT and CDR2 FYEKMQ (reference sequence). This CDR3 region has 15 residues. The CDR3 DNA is TGTGCCAGCAGCTTAGTAAGGGGGGCCAAGGCTGGCTACACCTTC. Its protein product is CASSLVRGAKAGYTF.

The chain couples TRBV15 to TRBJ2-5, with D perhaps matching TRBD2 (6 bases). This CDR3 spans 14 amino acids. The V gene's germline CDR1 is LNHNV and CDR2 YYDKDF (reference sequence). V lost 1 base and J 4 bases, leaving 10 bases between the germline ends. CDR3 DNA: TGTGCCACCAGCAGAGGACTAGGAGGAGAGACCCAGTACTTC. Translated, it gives CATSRGLGGETQYF. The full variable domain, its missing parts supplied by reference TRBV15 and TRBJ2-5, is DAMVIQNPRYQVTQFGKPVTLSCSQTLNHNVMYWYQQKSSQAPKLLFHYYDKDFNNEADTPDNFQSRRPNTSFCFLDIRSPGLGDTAMYLCATSRGLGGETQYFGPGTRLLVL.

CDR3 in amino acids: CAISDQSGDSNQPQHF. Written as DNA, the CDR3 is TGTGCCATCAGTGACCAATCGGGAGATAGCAATCAGCCCCAGCATTTT. The chain recombines TRBV10-3 with TRBJ1-5; no clear D gene. Germline values: CDR1 ENHRY, CDR2 SYGVKD. V lost 3 bases and J lost 0, with 12 bases in between. CDR3 length equals 16 residues.

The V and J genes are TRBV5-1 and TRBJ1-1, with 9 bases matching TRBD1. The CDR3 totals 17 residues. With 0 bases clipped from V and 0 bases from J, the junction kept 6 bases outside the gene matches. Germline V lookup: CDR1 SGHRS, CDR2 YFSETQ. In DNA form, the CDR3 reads TGCGCCAGCAGCTTGGCTGACAGGGGGAGAGTGAACACTGAAGCTTTCTTT. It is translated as CASSLADRGRVNTEAFF.

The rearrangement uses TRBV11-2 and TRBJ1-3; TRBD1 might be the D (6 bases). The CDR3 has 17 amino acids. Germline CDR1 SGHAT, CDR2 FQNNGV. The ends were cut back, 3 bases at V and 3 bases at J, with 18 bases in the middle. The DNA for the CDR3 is TGTGCCAGCAGCTTGGCCCCCGGCAGGGGCCGTGGAAACACCATATATTTT. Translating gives CASSLAPGRGRGNTIYF.

The CDR3 coding sequence is TGTGCCAGCAGTTACCCGCTAGAGGGTATGGGCAATCAGCCCCAGCATTTT. This encodes CASSYPLEGMGNQPQHF. The V call is TRBV6-2 or TRBV6-3, the J call TRBJ1-5; D is unresolved. V lost 2 bases to trimming and J lost 2 bases, with 16 bases between them. CDR1 MNHEY and CDR2 SVGEGT come from the germline V gene. The CDR3 contains 17 residues.

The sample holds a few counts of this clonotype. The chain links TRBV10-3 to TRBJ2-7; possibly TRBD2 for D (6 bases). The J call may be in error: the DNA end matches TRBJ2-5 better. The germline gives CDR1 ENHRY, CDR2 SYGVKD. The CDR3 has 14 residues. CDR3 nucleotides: TGTGCCATCAGCCCCTCGGGGGATAGCGAGACCCAGTACTTC. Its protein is CAISPSGDSETQYF.

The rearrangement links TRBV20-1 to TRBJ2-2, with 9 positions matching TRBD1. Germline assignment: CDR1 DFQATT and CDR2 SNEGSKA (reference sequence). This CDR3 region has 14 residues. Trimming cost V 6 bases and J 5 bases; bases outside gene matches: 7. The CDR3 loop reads CSASGTGWTGELFF. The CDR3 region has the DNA TGCAGTGCGAGTGGGACAGGGTGGACCGGGGAGCTGTTTTTT.

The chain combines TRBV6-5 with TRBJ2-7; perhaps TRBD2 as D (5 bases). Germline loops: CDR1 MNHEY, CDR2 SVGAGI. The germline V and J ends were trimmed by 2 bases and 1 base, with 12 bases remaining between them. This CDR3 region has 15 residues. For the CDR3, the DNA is TGTGCCAGCAGTTACGGACTCAGGAAGTCCTACGAGCAGTACTTC. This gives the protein CASSYGLRKSYEQYF.

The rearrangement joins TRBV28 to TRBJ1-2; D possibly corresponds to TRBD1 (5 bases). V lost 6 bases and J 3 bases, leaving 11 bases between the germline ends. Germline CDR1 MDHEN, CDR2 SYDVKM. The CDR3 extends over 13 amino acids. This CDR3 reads CASRIGTHYGYTF. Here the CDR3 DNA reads TGTGCCAGCAGAATCGGGACGCACTATGGCTACACCTTC.

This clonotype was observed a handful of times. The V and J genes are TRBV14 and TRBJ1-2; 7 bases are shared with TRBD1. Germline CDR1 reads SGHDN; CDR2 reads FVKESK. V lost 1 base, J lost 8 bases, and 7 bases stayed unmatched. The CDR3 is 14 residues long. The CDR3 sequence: CASSQGVGTEGYTF. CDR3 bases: TGTGCCAGCAGCCAAGGAGTTGGGACAGAAGGCTACACCTTC.

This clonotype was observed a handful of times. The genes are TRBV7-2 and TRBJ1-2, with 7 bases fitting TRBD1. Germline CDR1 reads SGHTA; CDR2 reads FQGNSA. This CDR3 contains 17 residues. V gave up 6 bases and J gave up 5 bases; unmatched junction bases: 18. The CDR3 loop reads CASRGIARQGAQYGYTF. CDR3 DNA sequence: TGTGCCAGCAGGGGTATCGCCAGACAGGGAGCGCAATATGGCTACACCTTC.

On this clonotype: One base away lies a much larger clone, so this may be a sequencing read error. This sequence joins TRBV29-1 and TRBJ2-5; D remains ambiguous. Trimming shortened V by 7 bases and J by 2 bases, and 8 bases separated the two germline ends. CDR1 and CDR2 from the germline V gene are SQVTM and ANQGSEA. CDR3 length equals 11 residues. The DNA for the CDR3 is TGCAGCGGTCTGGGTCAAGAGACCCAGTACTTC. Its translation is CSGLGQETQYF.